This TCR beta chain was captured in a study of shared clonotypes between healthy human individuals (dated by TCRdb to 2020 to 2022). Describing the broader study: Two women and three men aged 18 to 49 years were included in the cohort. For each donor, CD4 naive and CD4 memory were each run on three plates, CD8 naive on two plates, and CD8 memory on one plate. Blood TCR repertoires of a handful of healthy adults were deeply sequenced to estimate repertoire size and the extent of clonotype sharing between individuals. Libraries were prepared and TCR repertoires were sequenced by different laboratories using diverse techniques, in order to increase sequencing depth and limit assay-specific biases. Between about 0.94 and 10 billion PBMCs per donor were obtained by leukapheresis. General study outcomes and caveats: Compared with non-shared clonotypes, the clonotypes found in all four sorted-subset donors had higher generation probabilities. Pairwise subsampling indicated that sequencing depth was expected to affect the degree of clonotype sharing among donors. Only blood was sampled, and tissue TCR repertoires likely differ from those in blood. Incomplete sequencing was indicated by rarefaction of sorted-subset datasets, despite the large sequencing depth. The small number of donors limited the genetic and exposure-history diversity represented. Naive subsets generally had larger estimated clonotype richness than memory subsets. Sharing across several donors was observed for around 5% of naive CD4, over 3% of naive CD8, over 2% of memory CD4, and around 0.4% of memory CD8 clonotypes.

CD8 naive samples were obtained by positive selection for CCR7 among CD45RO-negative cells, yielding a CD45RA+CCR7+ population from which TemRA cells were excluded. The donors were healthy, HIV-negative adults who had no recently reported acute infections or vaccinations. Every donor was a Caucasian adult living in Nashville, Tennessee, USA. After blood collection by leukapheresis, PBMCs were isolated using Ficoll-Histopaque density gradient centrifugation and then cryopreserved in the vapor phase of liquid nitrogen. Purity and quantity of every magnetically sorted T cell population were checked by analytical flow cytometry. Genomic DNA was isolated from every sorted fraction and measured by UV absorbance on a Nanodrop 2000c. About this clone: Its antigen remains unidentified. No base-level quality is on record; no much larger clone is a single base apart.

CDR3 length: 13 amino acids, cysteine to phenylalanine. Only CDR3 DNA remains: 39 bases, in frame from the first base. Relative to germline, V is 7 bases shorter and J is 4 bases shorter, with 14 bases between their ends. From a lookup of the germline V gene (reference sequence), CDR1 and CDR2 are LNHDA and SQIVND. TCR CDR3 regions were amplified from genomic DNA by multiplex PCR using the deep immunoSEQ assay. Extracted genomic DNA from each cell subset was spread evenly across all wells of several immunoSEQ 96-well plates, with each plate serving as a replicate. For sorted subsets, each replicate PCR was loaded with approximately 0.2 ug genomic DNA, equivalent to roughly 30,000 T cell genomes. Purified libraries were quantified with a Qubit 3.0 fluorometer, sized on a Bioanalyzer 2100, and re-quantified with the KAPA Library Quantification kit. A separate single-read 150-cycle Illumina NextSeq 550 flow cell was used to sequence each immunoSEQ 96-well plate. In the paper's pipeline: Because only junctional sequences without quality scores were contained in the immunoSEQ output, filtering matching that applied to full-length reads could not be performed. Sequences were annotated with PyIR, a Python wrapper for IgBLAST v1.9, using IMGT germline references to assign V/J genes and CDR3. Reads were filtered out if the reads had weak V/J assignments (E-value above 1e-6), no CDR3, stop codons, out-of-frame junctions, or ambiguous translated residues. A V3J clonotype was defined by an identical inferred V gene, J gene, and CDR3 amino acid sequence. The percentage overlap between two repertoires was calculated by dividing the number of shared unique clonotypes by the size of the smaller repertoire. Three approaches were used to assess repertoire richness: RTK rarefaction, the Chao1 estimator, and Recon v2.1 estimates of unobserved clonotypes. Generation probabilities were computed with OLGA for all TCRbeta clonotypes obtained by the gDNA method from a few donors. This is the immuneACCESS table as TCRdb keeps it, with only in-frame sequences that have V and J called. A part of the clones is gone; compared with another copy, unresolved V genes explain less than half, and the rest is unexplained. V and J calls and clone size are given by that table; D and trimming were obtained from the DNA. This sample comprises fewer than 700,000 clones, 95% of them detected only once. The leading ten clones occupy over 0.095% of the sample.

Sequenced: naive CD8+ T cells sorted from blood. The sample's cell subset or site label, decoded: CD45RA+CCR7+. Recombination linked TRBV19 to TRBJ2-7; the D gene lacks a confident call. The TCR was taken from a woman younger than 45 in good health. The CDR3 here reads CASNISPAYEQYF. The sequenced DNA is TGTGCCAGTAATATTAGCCCCGCGTACGAGCAGTACTTC.